The T cell receptor beta chain under discussion was sequenced for a study of blood T cells in healthy people across ages. Overall study findings and caveats: Per-million-T-cell TCR beta diversity fell roughly linearly with age.

From germline, CDR1 is SQVTM and CDR2 ANQGSEA. The length of the CDR3 is 13 residues. V lost 6 bases and J 10 bases, leaving 19 bases between the germline ends. Comment on this clonotype: What it binds is not known. This sequence may be a read error, since a much larger clone differs from it by one base.

Peripheral blood, about 9.3 milliliters per donor, was collected. Each sample used at least 7 million PBMCs. Primers used in a second PCR of about 7 to 12 cycles were a sample-barcoded 5' primer and a J-beta primer mix. Using its own MiXCR run on the 5' RACE reads, TCRdb lists one record per CDR3 protein. Of around 1,700,000 distinct CDR3 sequences in the sample, 28% were seen once. The genes are TRBV29-1 and TRBJ2-1, with D maybe TRBD2 (6 bases). This receptor was obtained from a woman aged 25 to 45 in good health. Material for sequencing was blood. The CDR3 DNA reads as TGCAGCGTCCCGGGGGTAAACTCCTACGAGCAGTTCTTC. Protein sequence: CSVPGVNSYEQFF.